Reported below is one TCR beta chain. Its specific antigen is unknown. The CDR3 extends 3 residues past the end of the read, so its final part is completed from the germline J gene. TCR beta chain deep sequencing was performed with the immunoSEQ assay. The original methods were these. Only productive TCR beta rearrangements were used to calculate clonotype frequencies. TCRdb retrieved this table from immuneACCESS and kept in-frame rearrangements only. Not all clones are present; in checked studies, unresolved V genes account for under half, and no reason is known for the remainder. The V and J calls and clone size were taken over from that table, and D and trimming were inferred from the DNA. The table of this sample itemizes around 27,000 clones. Roughly 1.9% of the sample lies in the top ten. The data derive from a study of TET2 disruption in CD19-targeted CAR T cells listed by TCRdb under 2018. Context from the whole study: Sample numbers were set by the original clinical trial design and sample availability, with no additional inclusion criteria.

Findings and caveats that apply to the study as a whole: Conclusions about the patient's CAR T cells rested on extensive analysis of a single subject.

The CDR3 has 15 amino acids, counting the end cysteine and phenylalanine. The DNA shown is the part of the CDR3 that was read: 36 bases, in frame from base 1. Looking up the germline V gene yields CDR1 SGHTS and CDR2 YDEGEE. The treatment or condition label, read with the paper, signifies: autologous CTL019 cells: CD19 CAR with 4-1BB and CD3 zeta domains. The CD19 CAR incorporated TCR zeta and 4-1BB costimulatory signaling domains. Leukapheresis was used to collect T cells from peripheral blood for manufacturing CTL019. The DNeasy Blood and Tissue Kit was used to extract genomic DNA from pre-infusion T cells, peripheral blood, or sorted post-infusion T cells.

This clonotype was sampled from a man in his 70s with chronic lymphocytic leukemia. The chain was built from TRBV5-8 and TRBJ2-4, with 7 middle bases fitting TRBD1. The specimen comprised CD8- CAR+ T cells sorted from cultured blood T cells, sampled for CD19 CAR T cell therapy. The sample's cell subset or site label, in plain terms: CD8-negative CAR-positive T cells from the infusion product. Partial CDR3 DNA: TGTGCCAGCAGCCCTGGACAGGAGAGATATCAGCCT. Its protein product is CASSPGQERYQP. The whole CDR3 reads CASSPGQERYQPQYF.